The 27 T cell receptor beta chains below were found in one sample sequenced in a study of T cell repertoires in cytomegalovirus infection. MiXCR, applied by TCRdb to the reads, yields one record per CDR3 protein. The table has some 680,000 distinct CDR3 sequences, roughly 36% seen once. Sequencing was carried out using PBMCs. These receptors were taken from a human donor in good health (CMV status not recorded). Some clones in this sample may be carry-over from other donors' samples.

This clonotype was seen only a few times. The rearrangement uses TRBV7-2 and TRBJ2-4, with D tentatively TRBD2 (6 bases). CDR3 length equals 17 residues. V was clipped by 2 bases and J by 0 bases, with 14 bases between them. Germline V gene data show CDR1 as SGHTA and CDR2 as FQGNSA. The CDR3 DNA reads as TGTGCCAGCAGCTTATGGGGCGGGGCAGAAGCCAAAAACATTCAGTACTTC. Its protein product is CASSLWGGAEAKNIQYF.

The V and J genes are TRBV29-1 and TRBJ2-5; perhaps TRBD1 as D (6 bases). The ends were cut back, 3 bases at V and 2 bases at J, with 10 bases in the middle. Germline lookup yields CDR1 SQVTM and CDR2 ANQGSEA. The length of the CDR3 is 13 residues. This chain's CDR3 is CSVDLTGQETQYF. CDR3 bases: TGCAGCGTTGACCTCACAGGGCAAGAGACCCAGTACTTC.

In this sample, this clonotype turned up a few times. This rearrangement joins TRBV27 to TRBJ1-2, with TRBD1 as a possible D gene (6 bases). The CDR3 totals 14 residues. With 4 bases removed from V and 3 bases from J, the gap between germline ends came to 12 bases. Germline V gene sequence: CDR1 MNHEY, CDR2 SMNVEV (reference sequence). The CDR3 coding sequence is TGTGCCAGCAGTTCCTTACAGGGCCACTATGGCTACACCTTC. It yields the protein CASSSLQGHYGYTF.

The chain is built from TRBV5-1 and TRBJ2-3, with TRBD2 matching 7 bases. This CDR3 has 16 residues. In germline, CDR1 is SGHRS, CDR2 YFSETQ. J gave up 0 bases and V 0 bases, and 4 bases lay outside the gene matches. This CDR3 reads CASSLGGGASTDTQYF. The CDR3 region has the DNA TGCGCCAGCAGCTTGGGCGGGGGTGCTAGCACAGATACGCAGTATTTT.

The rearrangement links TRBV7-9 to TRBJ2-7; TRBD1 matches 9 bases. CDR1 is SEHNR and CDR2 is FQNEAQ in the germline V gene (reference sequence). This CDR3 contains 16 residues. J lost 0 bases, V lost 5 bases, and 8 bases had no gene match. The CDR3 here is CASSRMRTGDSYEQYF. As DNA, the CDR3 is TGTGCCAGCAGCCGAATGCGGACAGGGGACTCCTACGAGCAGTACTTC.

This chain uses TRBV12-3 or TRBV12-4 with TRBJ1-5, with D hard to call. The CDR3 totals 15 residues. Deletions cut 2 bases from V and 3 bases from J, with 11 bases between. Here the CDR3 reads CASSLQRQVNQPQHF. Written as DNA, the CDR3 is TGTGCCAGCAGTTTACAGCGGCAGGTCAATCAGCCCCAGCATTTT.

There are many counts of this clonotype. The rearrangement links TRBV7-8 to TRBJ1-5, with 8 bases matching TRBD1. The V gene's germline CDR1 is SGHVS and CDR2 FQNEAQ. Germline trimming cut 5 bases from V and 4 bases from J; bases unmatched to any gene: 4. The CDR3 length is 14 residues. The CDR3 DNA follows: TGTGCCAGCAGCATGGACAGGGTGAATCAGCCCCAGCATTTT. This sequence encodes CASSMDRVNQPQHF.

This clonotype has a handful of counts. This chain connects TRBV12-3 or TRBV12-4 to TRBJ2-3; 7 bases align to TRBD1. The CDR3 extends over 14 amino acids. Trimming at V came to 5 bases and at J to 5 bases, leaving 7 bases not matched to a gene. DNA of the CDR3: TGTGCCAGCAGTCAGACAGGGTCCGAAGATACGCAGTATTTT. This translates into CASSQTGSEDTQYF.

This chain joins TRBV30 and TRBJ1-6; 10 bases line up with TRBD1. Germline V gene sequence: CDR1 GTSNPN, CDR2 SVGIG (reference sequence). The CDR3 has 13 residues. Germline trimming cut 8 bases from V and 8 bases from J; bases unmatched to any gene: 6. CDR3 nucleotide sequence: TGTGCCCAAAGGACAGGGGGTGATTCACCCCTCCACTTT. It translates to CAQRTGGDSPLHF.

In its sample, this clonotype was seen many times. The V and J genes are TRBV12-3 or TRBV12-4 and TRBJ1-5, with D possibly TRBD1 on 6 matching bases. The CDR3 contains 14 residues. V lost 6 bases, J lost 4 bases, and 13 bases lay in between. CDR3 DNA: TGTGCCAGCAGCCTCCAGGGGCCAAATCAGCCCCAGCATTTT. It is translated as CASSLQGPNQPQHF.

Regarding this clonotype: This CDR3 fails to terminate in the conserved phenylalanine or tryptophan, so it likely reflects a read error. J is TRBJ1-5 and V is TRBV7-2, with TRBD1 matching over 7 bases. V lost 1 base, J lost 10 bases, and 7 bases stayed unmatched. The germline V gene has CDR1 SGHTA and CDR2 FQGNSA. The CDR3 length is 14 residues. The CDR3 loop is CASSLDTGERPQHS. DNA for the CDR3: TGTGCCAGCAGCTTAGATACAGGGGAGAGACCCCAGCATTCT.

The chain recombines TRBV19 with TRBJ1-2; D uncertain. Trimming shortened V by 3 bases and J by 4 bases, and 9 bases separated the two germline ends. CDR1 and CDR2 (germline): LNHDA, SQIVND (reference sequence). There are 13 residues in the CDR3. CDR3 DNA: TGTGCCAGTAGTATCTCCAGCTTCTATGGCTACACCTTC. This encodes CASSISSFYGYTF.

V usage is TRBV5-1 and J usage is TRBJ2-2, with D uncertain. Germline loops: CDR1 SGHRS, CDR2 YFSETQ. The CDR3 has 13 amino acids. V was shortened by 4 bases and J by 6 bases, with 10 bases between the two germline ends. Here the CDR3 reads CASSPTTAGELFF. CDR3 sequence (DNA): TGCGCCAGCAGCCCGACCACGGCCGGGGAGCTGTTTTTT. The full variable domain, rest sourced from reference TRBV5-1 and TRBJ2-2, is KAGVTQTPRYLIKTRGQQVTLSCSPISGHRSVSWYQQTPGQGLQFLFEYFSETQRNKGNFPGRFSGRQFSNSRSEMNVSTLELGDSALYLCASSPTTAGELFFGEGSRLTVL.

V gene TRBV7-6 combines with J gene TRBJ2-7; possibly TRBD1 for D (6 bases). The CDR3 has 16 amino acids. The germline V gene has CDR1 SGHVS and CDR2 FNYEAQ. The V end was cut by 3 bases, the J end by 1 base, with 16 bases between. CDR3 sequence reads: CASSLIRGLYSYEQYF. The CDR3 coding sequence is TGTGCCAGCAGCTTGATCAGGGGTCTCTATTCCTACGAGCAGTACTTC.

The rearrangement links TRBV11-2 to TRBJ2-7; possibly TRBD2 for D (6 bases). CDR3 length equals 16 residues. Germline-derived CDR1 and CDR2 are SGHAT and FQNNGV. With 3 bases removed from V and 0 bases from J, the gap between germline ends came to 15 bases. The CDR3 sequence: CASSFFSGPSSYEQYF. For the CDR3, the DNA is TGTGCCAGCAGCTTTTTTAGCGGCCCTAGCTCCTACGAGCAGTACTTC.

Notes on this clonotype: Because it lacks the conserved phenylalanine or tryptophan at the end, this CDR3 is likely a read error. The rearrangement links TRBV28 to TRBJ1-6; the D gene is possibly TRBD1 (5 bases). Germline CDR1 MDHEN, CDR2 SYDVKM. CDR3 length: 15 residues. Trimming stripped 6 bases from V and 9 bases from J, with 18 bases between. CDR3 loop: CASRYSTGARSPLHL. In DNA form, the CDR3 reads TGTGCCAGCAGATACTCGACCGGGGCGCGTTCACCCCTCCACTTG.

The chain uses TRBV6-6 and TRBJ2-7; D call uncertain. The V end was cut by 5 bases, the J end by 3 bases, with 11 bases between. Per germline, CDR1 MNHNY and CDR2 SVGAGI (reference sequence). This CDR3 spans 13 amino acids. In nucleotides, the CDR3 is TGTGCCAGCAGTGTTACTGCTTACTACGAGCAGTACTTC. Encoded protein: CASSVTAYYEQYF.

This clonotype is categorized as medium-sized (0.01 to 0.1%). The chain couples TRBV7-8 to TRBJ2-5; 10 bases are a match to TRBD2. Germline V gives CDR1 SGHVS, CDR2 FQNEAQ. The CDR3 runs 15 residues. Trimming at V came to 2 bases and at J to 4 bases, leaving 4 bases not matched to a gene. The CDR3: CASSLQRGGRETQYF. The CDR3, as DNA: TGTGCCAGCAGCTTACAGCGGGGGGGGAGAGAGACCCAGTACTTC.

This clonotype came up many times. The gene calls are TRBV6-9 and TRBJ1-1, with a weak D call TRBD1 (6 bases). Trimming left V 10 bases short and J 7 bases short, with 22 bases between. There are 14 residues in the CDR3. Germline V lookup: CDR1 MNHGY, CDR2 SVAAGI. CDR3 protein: CATTWETVDSEAFF. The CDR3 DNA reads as TGTGCCACTACATGGGAGACCGTGGACAGTGAAGCTTTCTTT.

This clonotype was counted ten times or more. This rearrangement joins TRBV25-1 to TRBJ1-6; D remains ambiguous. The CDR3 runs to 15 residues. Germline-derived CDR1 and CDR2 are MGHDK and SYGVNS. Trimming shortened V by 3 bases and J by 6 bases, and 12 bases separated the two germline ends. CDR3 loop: CASSEESGSNSPLHF. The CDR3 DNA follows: TGTGCCAGCAGTGAGGAGTCAGGCTCTAATTCACCCCTCCACTTT.

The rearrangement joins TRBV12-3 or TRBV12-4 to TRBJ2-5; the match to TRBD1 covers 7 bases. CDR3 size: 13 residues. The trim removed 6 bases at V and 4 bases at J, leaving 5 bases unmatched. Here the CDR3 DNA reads TGTGCCAGCAGATTGACAGGGCGAGAGACCCAGTACTTC. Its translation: CASRLTGRETQYF.

CDR3 sequence: CASSPWDSADTQYF. For the CDR3, the DNA is TGTGCCAGCTCACCATGGGACTCCGCCGATACGCAGTATTTT. The rearrangement joins TRBV18 to TRBJ2-3, with D possibly matching TRBD2 (6 bases). V lost 2 bases and J 6 bases, leaving 12 bases between the germline ends. CDR3 length: 14 residues. Germline values: CDR1 KGHSH, CDR2 LQKENI. Filled out from reference TRBV18 and TRBJ2-3, the complete variable domain reads NAGVMQNPRHLVRRRGQEARLRCSPMKGHSHVYWYRQLPEEGLKFMVYLQKENIIDESGMPKERFSAEFPKEGPSILRIQQVVRGDSAAYFCASSPWDSADTQYFGPGTRLTVL.

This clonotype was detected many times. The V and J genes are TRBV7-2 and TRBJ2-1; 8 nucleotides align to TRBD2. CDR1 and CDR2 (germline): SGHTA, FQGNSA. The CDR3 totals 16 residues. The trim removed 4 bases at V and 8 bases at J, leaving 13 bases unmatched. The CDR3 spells CASSYDGTRGSHEQFF. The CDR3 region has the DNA TGTGCCAGCAGCTACGACGGGACTAGAGGGTCGCATGAGCAGTTCTTC.

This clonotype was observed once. The CDR3 sequence: CASSHESVPRKDEQYF. CDR3 bases: TGTGCCAGCAGCCATGAGAGCGTCCCCCGGAAGGACGAGCAGTACTTC. The V call is TRBV4-2, the J call TRBJ2-7; D is uncertain. Between the trimmed V and J ends, which lost 3 bases and 5 bases, there was a span of 20 bases. The V gene's germline CDR1 is LGHNA and CDR2 YNFKEQ. This CDR3 comprises 16 residues.

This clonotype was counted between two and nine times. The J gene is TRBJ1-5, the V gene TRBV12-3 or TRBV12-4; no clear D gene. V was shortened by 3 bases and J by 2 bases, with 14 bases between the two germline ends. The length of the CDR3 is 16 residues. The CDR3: CASSFRANQGNQPQHF. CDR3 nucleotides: TGTGCCAGCAGTTTCCGGGCCAACCAGGGCAATCAGCCCCAGCATTTT.

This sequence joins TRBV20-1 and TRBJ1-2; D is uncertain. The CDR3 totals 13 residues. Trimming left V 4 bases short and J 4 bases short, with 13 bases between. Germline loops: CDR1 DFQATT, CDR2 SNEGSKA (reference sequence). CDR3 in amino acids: CSATGQASYGYTF. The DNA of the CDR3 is TGCAGTGCTACTGGGCAAGCGTCCTATGGCTACACCTTC.

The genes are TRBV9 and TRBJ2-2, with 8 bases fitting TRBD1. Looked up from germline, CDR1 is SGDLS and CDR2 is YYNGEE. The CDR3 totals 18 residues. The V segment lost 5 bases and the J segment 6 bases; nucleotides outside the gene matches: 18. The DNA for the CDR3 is TGTGCCAGCAGTGAGAGGGCAGGGGGCTTGACTTTGTCCGGGGAGCTGTTTTTT. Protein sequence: CASSERAGGLTLSGELFF.